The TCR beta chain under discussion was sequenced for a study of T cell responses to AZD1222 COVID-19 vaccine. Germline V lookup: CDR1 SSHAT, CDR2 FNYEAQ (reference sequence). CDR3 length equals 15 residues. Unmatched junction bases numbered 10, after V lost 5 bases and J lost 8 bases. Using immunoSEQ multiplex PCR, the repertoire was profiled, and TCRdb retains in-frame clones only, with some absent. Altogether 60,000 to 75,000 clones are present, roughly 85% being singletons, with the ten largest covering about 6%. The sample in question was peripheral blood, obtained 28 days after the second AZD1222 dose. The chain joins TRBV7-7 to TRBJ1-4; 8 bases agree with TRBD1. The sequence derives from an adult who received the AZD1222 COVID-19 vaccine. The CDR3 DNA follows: TGTGCCAGCAGCGCCTCGACAGGGGAGTGGGAAAAACTGTTTTTT. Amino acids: CASSASTGEWEKLFF.